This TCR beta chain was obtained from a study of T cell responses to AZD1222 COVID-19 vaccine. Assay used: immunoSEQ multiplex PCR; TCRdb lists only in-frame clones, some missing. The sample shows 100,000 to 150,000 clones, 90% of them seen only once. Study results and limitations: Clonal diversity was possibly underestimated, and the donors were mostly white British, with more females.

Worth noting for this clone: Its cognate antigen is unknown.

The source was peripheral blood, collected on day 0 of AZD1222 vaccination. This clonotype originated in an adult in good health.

The CDR3 is CASSVGQGGYTF. CDR3 DNA sequence: TGTGCCAGCAGCGTAGGACAGGGTGGCTACACCTTC. The chain links TRBV9 to TRBJ1-2, with 7 positions matching TRBD1. Per germline, CDR1 SGDLS and CDR2 YYNGEE. Trimming cost V 0 bases and J 7 bases; bases outside gene matches: 0. The CDR3 totals 12 residues.